What follows are 9 T cell receptor beta chains derived from one specimen sequenced in a study of cytomegalovirus exposure and HLA in healthy donors. Primers for the PCR totalled 60 Vbeta and 13 Jbeta. The method was immunoSEQ multiplex PCR; TCRdb's version includes in-frame clones alone and lacks a portion of them. The sample lists some 180,000 clones, more than 75% occurring once. The sequencing sample was made of PBMCs. These receptors came from a man aged 30 to 39 in good health and CMV-seropositive.

V is TRBV5-5 and J is TRBJ2-3; D is unresolved. The CDR3 is 14 residues long. In germline, CDR1 is SGHKS, CDR2 YYEKEE (reference sequence). The V gene lost 3 bases and the J gene lost 3 bases, with 11 bases spanning the gap. CDR3 DNA: TGTGCCAGCAGCTCCCAAGCCTCTACAGATACGCAGTATTTT. Its translation: CASSSQASTDTQYF.

As concerns this clone: Relative to the germline gene, one junction end is altered; a read error may explain this. The V gene is TRBV7-7, the J gene TRBJ2-5; unclear D gene. CDR3 size: 14 residues. Germline CDR1 SSHAT, CDR2 FNYEAQ (reference sequence). CDR3 amino acids: CASSLSFSQETQYF. The CDR3 coding sequence is TGTGCTAGCAGCTTATCGTTCTCTCAAGAGACCCAGTACTTC.

The chain combines TRBV5-5 with TRBJ2-6; tentatively, D is TRBD1 (6 bases). Per germline, CDR1 SGHKS and CDR2 YYEKEE (reference sequence). The V end was cut by 2 bases, the J end by 2 bases, with 8 bases between. This CDR3 comprises 15 residues. CDR3 region: CASSLGGPGANVLTF. The CDR3 nucleotides read TGTGCCAGCAGCTTAGGGGGTCCTGGGGCCAACGTCCTGACTTTC.

This chain connects TRBV5-1 to TRBJ1-1; D call uncertain. Germline lookup yields CDR1 SGHRS and CDR2 YFSETQ. This CDR3 is built from 13 residues. Trimming pared 5 bases from V and 1 base from J, leaving 9 bases between. CDR3 DNA: TGCGCCAGCAGGCTCCCCGGGAACACTGAAGCTTTCTTT. Amino acid sequence: CASRLPGNTEAFF.

This chain links TRBV4-1 with TRBJ1-2, with TRBD1 identical over 7 bases. Losses at the gene ends were 2 bases for V and 6 bases for J; bases not matched to a gene: 15. The length of the CDR3 is 17 residues. Germline V gives CDR1 MGHRA, CDR2 YSYEKL. The CDR3 is CASSQQTGRTGQDGYTF. The CDR3 DNA follows: TGCGCCAGCAGCCAACAAACCGGAAGGACAGGACAGGATGGCTACACCTTC.

As for this clone: The same CDR3 is also encoded by other DNA sequences in this sample. The genes are TRBV15 and TRBJ1-1; D may be TRBD1 (6 bases). Germline CDR1 is LNHNV and CDR2 is YYDKDF (reference sequence). Deletions cut 1 base from V and 10 bases from J, with 13 bases between. CDR3 size: 13 residues. CDR3 nucleotides: TGTGCCACCAGCAGAGCCAGGGGTATCGGAGCTTTCTTT. Translated, it gives CATSRARGIGAFF.

V is TRBV7-3 and J is TRBJ2-2; 9 nucleotides align to TRBD2. Trimming at V came to 5 bases and at J to 5 bases, leaving 6 bases not matched to a gene. Germline lookup yields CDR1 SGHTA and CDR2 FQGTGA. The CDR3 runs to 15 residues. In DNA, the CDR3 is TGTGCCAGCAGCCAAGGGACTAGCTTAACCGGGGAGCTGTTTTTT. The encoded protein is CASSQGTSLTGELFF.

This clone has just a few counts. This chain links TRBV5-6 with TRBJ1-4, with 10 bases matching TRBD1. Germline trimming cut 4 bases from V and 6 bases from J; bases unmatched to any gene: 6. The CDR3 length is 15 residues. The germline CDR1 and CDR2 sequences are SGHDT and YYEEEE. The CDR3 bases are TGTGCCAGCAGCCCCCCGGGACAGGGGTATGAAAAACTGTTTTTT. Translation: CASSPPGQGYEKLFF. Full variable domain (remainder filled in from reference TRBV5-6 and TRBJ1-4): DAGVTQSPTHLIKTRGQQVTLRCSPKSGHDTVSWYQQALGQGPQFIFQYYEEEERQRGNFPDRFSGHQFPNYSSELNVNALLLGDSALYLCASSPPGQGYEKLFFGSGTQLSVL.

The V gene is TRBV7-2, the J gene TRBJ2-1, with 16 bases identical to TRBD2. The CDR3 is made up of 19 amino acids. V shed 6 bases and J 2 bases; nucleotides not matched to a gene: 10. Germline loops: CDR1 SGHTA, CDR2 FQGNSA. The CDR3 nucleotides read TGTGCCAGCAGTCAGACCGGGACTAGCGGGAGGGCCCCCTACAATGAGCAGTTCTTC. It specifies CASSQTGTSGRAPYNEQFF.